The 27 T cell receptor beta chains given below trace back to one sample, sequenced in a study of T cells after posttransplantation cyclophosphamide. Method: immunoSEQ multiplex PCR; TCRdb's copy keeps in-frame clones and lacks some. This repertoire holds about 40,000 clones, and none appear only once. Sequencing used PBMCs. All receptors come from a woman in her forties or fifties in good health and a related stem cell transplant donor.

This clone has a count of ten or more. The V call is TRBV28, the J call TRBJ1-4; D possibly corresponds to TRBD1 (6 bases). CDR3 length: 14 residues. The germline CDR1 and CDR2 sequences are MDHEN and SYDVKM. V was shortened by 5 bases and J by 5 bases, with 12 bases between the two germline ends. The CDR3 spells CASSQQGWNEKLFF. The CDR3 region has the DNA TGTGCCAGCAGTCAACAGGGATGGAATGAAAAACTGTTTTTT.

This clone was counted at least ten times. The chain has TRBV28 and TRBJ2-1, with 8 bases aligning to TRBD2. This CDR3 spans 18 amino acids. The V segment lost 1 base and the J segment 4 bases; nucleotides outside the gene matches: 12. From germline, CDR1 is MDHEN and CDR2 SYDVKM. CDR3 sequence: CASSLSVGLGSMYNEQFF. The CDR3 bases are TGTGCCAGCAGTTTATCCGTGGGACTAGGTAGTATGTACAATGAGCAGTTCTTC.

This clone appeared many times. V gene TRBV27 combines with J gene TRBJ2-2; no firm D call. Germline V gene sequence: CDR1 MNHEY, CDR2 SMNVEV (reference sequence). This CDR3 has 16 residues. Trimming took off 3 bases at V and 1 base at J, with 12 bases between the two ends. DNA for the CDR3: TGTGCCAGCAGTTTTCGATCGGTGAGGAACACCGGGGAGCTGTTTTTT. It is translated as CASSFRSVRNTGELFF.

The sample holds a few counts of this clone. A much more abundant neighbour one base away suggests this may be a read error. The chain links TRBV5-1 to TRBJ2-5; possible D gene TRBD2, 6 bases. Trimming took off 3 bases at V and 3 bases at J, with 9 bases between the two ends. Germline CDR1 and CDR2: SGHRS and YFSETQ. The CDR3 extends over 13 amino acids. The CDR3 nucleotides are TGCGCCAGCAGCTCGGAGGGGAAAGAGACCCAGTACTTC. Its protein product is CASSSEGKETQYF.

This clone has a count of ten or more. Written as DNA, the CDR3 is TGCGCCAGCAGCCAAGTAAAGAGGGGGCGAGGGGAGACCCAGTACTTC. Translating gives CASSQVKRGRGETQYF. This chain connects TRBV4-3 to TRBJ2-5; 7 bases are a match to TRBD1. The length of the CDR3 is 16 residues. Losses at the gene ends were 1 base for V and 5 bases for J; bases not matched to a gene: 10. Germline assignment: CDR1 LGHNA and CDR2 YSLEER.

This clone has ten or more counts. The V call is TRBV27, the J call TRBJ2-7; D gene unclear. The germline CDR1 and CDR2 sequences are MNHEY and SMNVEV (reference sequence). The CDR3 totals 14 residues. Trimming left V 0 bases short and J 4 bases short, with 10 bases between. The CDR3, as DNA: TGTGCCAGCAGTTTATCAGCTTCCCGGTACGAGCAGTACTTC. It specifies CASSLSASRYEQYF.

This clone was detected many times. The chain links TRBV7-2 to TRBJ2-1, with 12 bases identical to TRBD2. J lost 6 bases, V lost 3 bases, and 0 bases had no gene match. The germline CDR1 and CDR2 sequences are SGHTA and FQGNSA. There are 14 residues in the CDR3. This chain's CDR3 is CASSLTSGGNEQFF. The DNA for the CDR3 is TGTGCCAGCAGCTTGACTAGCGGGGGCAATGAGCAGTTCTTC.

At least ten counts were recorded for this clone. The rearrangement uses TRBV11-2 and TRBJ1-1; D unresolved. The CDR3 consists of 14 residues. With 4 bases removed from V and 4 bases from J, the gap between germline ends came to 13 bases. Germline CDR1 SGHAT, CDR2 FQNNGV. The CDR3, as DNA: TGTGCCAGCAGCTCTCCCCCGGGGTCCACTGAAGCTTTCTTT. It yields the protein CASSSPPGSTEAFF.

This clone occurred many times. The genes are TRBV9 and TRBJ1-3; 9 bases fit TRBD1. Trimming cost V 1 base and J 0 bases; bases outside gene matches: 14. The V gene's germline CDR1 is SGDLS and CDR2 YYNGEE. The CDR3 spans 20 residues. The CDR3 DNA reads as TGTGCCAGCAGCGTAAGCTTATGGGACAGGGTAGGGCGCTCTGGAAACACCATATATTTT. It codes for CASSVSLWDRVGRSGNTIYF.

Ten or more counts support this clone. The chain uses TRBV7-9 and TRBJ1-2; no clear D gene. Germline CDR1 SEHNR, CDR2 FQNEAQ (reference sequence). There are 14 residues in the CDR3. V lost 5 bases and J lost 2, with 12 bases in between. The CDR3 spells CASSPPTPNYGYTF. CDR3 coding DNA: TGTGCCAGCAGCCCGCCGACACCAAACTATGGCTACACCTTC.

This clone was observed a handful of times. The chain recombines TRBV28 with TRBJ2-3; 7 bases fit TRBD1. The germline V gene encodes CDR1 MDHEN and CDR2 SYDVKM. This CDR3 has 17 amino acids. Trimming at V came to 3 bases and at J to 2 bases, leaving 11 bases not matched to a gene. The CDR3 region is CASSFRDSYSPTDTQYF. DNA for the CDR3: TGTGCCAGCAGTTTTCGGGACAGTTACTCGCCCACAGATACGCAGTATTTT.

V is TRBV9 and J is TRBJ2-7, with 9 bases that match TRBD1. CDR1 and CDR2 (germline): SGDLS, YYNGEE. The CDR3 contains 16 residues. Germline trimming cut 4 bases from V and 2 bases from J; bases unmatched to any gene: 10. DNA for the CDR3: TGTGCCAGCAGCTTTCTACCGGGACAGGGAACCTACGAGCAGTACTTC. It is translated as CASSFLPGQGTYEQYF.

CDR3 protein: CASSTPSGTSGGVAKNIQYF. CDR3 DNA: TGTGCCAGCAGCACCCCTTCTGGGACTAGCGGGGGGGTAGCCAAAAACATTCAGTACTTC. The chain combines TRBV21-1 with TRBJ2-4; TRBD2 is the table's D call and was not checked against the DNA. TRBV21-1 is recorded as a pseudogene. The CDR3 consists of 20 residues.

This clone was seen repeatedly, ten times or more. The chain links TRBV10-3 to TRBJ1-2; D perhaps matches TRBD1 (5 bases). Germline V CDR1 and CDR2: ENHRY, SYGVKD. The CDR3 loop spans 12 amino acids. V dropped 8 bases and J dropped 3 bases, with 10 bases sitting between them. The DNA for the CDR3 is TGTGCCATCGGAGCGGGGGACTATGGCTACACCTTC. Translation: CAIGAGDYGYTF.

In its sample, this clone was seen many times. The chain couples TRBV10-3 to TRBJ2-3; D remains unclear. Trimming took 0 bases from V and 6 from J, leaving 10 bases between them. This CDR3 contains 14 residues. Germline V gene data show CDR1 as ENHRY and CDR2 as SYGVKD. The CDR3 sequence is CAISESRPGDTQYF. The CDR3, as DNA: TGTGCCATCAGTGAGTCCCGGCCAGGCGATACGCAGTATTTT.

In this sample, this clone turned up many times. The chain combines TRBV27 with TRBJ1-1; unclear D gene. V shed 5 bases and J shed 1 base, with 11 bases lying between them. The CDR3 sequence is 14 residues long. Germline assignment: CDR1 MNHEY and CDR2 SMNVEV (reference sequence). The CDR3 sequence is CASSGYQANTEAFF. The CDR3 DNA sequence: TGTGCCAGCAGTGGCTACCAGGCGAACACTGAAGCTTTCTTT.

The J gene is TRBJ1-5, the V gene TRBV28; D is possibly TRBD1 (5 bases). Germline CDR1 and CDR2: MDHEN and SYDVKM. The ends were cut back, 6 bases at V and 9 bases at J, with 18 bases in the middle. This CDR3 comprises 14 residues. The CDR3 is CASSPMLGGRPQHF. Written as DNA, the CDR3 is TGTGCCAGCAGCCCTATGCTGGGGGGTAGGCCCCAGCATTTT.

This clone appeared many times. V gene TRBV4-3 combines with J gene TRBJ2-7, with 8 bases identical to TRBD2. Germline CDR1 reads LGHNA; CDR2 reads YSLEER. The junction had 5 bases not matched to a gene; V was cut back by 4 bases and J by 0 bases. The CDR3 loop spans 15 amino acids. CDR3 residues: CASSLQRGPSYEQYF. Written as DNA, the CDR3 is TGCGCCAGCAGCCTTCAGCGGGGGCCCTCCTACGAGCAGTACTTC.

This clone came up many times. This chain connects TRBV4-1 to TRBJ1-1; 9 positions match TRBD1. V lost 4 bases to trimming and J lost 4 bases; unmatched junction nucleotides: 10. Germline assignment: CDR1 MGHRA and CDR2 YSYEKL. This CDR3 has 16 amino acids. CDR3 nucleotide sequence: TGCGCCAGCAGCCGAACTACAGGGGGCGGTGGCACTGAAGCTTTCTTT. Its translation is CASSRTTGGGGTEAFF.

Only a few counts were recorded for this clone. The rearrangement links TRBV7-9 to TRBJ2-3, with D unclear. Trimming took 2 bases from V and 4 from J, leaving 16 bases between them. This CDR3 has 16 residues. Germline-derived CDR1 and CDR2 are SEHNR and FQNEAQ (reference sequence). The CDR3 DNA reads TGTGCCAGCAGCTTACCCCCACCTAGAGAGGCAGATACGCAGTATTTT. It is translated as CASSLPPPREADTQYF.

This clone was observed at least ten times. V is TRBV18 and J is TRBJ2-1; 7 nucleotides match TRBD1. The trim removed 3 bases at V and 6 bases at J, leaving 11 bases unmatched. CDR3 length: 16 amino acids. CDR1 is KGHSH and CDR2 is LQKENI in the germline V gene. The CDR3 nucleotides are TGTGCCAGCTCACCGTCAGGACAGGAAGCACCCAATGAGCAGTTCTTC. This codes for CASSPSGQEAPNEQFF.

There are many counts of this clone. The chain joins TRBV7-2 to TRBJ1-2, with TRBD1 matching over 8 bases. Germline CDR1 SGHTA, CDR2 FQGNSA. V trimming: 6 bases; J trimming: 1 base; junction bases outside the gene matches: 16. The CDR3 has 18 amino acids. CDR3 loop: CASRQHHGQGRVNYGYTF. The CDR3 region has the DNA TGTGCCAGCAGGCAACACCATGGACAGGGAAGGGTTAACTATGGCTACACCTTC.

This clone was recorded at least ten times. CDR3 coding DNA: TGTGCCAGCAGCTTGGCCGGGGGAGGCTATGGCTACACCTTC. Translation: CASSLAGGGYGYTF. The gene calls are TRBV5-4 and TRBJ1-2, with D maybe TRBD1 (5 bases). Germline V gives CDR1 SGHNT, CDR2 YYREEE (reference sequence). The ends were cut back, 0 bases at V and 4 bases at J, with 10 bases in the middle. The CDR3 runs 14 residues.

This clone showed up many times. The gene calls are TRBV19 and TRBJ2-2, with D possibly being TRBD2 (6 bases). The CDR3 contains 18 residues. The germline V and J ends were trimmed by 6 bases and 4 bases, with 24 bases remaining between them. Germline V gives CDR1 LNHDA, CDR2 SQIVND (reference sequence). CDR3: CASSPGVGDASGTGELFF. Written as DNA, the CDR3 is TGTGCCAGTAGCCCGGGGGTGGGGGACGCGTCGGGCACCGGGGAGCTGTTTTTT.

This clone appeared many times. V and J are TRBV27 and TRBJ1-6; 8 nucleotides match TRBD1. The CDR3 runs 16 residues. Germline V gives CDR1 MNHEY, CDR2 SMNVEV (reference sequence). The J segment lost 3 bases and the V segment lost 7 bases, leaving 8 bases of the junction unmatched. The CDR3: CASTTGGPNYNSPLHF. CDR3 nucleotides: TGTGCCAGCACCACAGGGGGTCCAAACTATAATTCACCCCTCCACTTT.

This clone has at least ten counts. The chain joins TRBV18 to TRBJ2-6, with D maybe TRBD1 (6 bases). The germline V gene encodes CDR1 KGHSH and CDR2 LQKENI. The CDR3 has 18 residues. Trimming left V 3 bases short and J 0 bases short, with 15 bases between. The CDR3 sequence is CASSPHGQQGSGANVLTF. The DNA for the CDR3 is TGTGCCAGCTCACCTCACGGACAACAGGGCTCTGGGGCCAACGTCCTGACTTTC.

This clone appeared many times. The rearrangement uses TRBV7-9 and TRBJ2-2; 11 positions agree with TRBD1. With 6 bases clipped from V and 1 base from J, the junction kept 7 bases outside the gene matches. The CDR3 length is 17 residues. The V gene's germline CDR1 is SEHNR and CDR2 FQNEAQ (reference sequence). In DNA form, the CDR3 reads TGTGCCAGCAGACGGACAGGGGGCGGGAAGAACACCGGGGAGCTGTTTTTT. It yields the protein CASRRTGGGKNTGELFF. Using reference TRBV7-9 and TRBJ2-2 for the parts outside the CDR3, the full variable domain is DTGVSQNPRHKITKRGQNVTFRCDPISEHNRLYWYRQTLGQGPEFLTYFQNEAQLEKSRLLSDRFSAERPKGSFSTLEIQRTEQGDSAMYLCASRRTGGGKNTGELFFGEGSRLTVL.